This paragraph reports one T cell receptor beta chain. What it binds is not known. No conserved phenylalanine or tryptophan ends this CDR3, so it is likely a read error. The DNA is omitted, as the CDR3 cannot be located on it reliably, and the CDR3 follows TCRdb's listing. This entry comes from a study of CD8+CD57+ T cells in acquired aplastic anemia. Study background: Sorted CD4+ and CD8+ cells yielded DNA averaging around 3 ug.

Study results and caveats: CD8+ Simpson's diversity in patients was not significantly different from that in controls. Patients and controls shared approximately 30 CD8+ CDR3 sequences, highly expressed in patients.

CDR1 is SGHTA, CDR2 FQGNSA, per germline. The CDR3 adds up to 13 amino acids, both ends counted. For CDR3 and TCR beta VDJ profiling, genomic DNA was the template used. MiXCR was run by TCRdb on the reads, yielding one entry per CDR3 protein. The table includes hundreds of thousands of distinct CDR3 sequences, 55% to 70% detected once. The TCR was taken from a human donor in good health, serving as a control. J is TRBJ1-5 and V is TRBV7-2. The sample taken for sequencing was sorted CD4+, CD8+, or CD8+CD57+ T cells (not recorded which) from PBMCs. The chain's CDR3 is CASSLALAPTSST.